This T cell receptor (beta chain) was found in a study of blood T cell repertoires in COVID-19. Background on the study: Whether acute or convalescent, the COVID-19 samples came from the United States, Italy and Spain. PBMCs, B-cell-depleted T cells, or T cells provided the cDNA or gDNA that made up the material.

Original processing notes: Reference gene primers were amplified, and this amplification served to estimate nucleated cell counts. This table comes from immunoSEQ multiplex PCR, and its TCRdb copy is limited to in-frame clones, with some not included. That table is the source of V, J and clone size, and D and trimming were worked out from the DNA. The data show about 210,000 clones, about nine tenths seen once. The V end was cut by 4 bases, the J end by 7 bases, with 17 bases between. The germline V gene has CDR1 MNHEY and CDR2 SMNVEV (reference sequence). CDR3 length: 14 amino acids. The clonotype originates from a woman between 40 and 50 years old with acute or convalescent COVID-19. The J gene is TRBJ2-7, the V gene TRBV27; D possibly corresponds to TRBD1 (5 bases). The sequenced sample consisted of peripheral blood. The DNA for the CDR3 is TGTGCCAGCAGTTCAAGGGGCCCTTCAAGTGAGCAGTACGTC. Protein sequence: CASSSRGPSSEQYV.